The clone carrying this TCR beta chain was recorded at least ten times. Its target is not known. The data stem from a study of breast tumors, draining lymph nodes, adjacent tissues. Findings and limits, study-wide: That most tumor T cells come from lymph nodes remained unproven. Compared with lymph nodes, tumors were less diverse; compared with nontumor tissue, more.

Samples came from axillary lymph nodes draining the breast cancer. TCRdb re-analysed the multiplex PCR reads in MiXCR, keeping a single row per CDR3 protein. The sample yields 290,000 or so distinct CDR3 sequences, 30% to 35% seen once. The sample comprised axillary lymph node tissue. The source of this sequence is a female donor with breast cancer. Some clones in this sample may be carry-over from other donors' samples.

As DNA, the CDR3 is TGTGCCAGCAGCTTAATGTGGGAGGGGGGCACAGATACGCAGTATTTT. This translates into CASSLMWEGGTDTQYF. The chain is built from TRBV7-2 and TRBJ2-3, with D perhaps matching TRBD2 (7 bases). V shed 2 bases and J shed 1 base, with 13 bases lying between them. Germline V gives CDR1 SGHTA, CDR2 FQGNSA. The CDR3 covers 16 residues.